Following are 11 T cell receptor beta chains from one sample sequenced in a study of blood T cell repertoires in COVID-19 (dated by TCRdb to between 2020 and 2021). The library was built by means of the immunoSEQ multiplex PCR assay. TCRdb mirrors the immuneACCESS table, restricted to in-frame sequences. Some clones are absent from its copies; in checked studies, under half trace to an unresolved V gene, and the reason for the others is unknown. The sample has hundreds of thousands of clones on record, less than 90% of them singletons. 2.5% to 3% of the sample rests with the top ten. The material sequenced was PBMCs or T cells enriched from blood (not recorded which). These receptors were taken from a woman in her 30s who had recovered from COVID-19.

Written as DNA, the CDR3 is TGTGCCAGCTCACCGGGCGGGGGTCCCTCTGGAAACACCATATATTTT. Encoded protein: CASSPGGGPSGNTIYF. The rearrangement links TRBV18 to TRBJ1-3, with D perhaps matching TRBD1 (5 bases). The germline CDR1 and CDR2 sequences are KGHSH and LQKENI. Trimming cost V 3 bases and J 0 bases, with 12 bases left between them. The CDR3 covers 16 residues.

This clone was seen just once. This chain uses TRBV6-5 with TRBJ1-2; D remains unclear. This CDR3 has 15 residues. The germline CDR1 and CDR2 sequences are MNHEY and SVGAGI. The V end was cut by 0 bases, the J end by 4 bases, with 12 bases between. CDR3 in amino acids: CASSYSVAGFYGYTF. CDR3 nucleotides: TGTGCCAGCAGTTACTCGGTCGCGGGTTTCTATGGCTACACCTTC.

The rearrangement joins TRBV3-1 (or the pseudogene TRBV3-2) to TRBJ1-6, with D possibly TRBD1 on 5 matching bases. The germline CDR1 and CDR2 sequences are LGHDT and YNNKEL (reference sequence). The CDR3 totals 16 residues. Trimming took off 3 bases at V and 9 bases at J, with 18 bases between the two ends. CDR3 region: CASSHGSSGFSSPLHF. The CDR3 DNA reads as TGTGCCAGCAGCCATGGAAGTTCAGGGTTCAGTTCACCCCTCCACTTT.

This rearrangement joins TRBV28 to TRBJ2-7; 11 bases are a match to TRBD1. The CDR3 consists of 16 residues. Germline lookup yields CDR1 MDHEN and CDR2 SYDVKM. V was clipped by 6 bases and J by 4 bases; unmatched bases: 11. Written as DNA, the CDR3 is TGTGCCAGCAGATCCACCGGGACAGGGGGTGGGTACGAGCAGTACTTC. Its protein product is CASRSTGTGGGYEQYF.

The chain is built from TRBV28 and TRBJ1-2; 12 nucleotides line up with TRBD1. From germline, CDR1 is MDHEN and CDR2 SYDVKM. J lost 6 bases, V lost 5 bases, and 7 bases had no gene match. The CDR3 is 15 amino acids. Here the CDR3 DNA reads TGTGCCAGCAGTCACCGTGGGACAGGGGGCAATGGCTACACCTTC. Translated: CASSHRGTGGNGYTF.

The rearrangement joins TRBV2 to TRBJ2-5; TRBD2 matches at 11 bases. The V gene's germline CDR1 is SNHLY and CDR2 FYNNEI. The V segment lost 5 bases and the J segment 5 bases; nucleotides outside the gene matches: 4. The CDR3 extends over 14 amino acids. The CDR3 DNA sequence: TGTGCCAGCAGTTTAGCGGGAGGGCAGGAGACCCAGTACTTC. It is translated as CASSLAGGQETQYF.

V gene TRBV2 combines with J gene TRBJ2-7; 7 positions match TRBD2. The germline V gene encodes CDR1 SNHLY and CDR2 FYNNEI. The trim removed 8 bases at V and 4 bases at J, leaving 20 bases unmatched. This CDR3 region has 17 residues. This CDR3 is CASAQLMGGEYLYEQYF. The DNA of the CDR3 is TGTGCCAGCGCTCAACTGATGGGGGGGGAATACCTTTACGAGCAGTACTTC. Filled out from reference TRBV2 and TRBJ2-7, the complete variable domain reads EPEVTQTPSHQVTQMGQEVILRCVPISNHLYFYWYRQILGQKVEFLVSFYNNEISEKSEIFDDQFSVERPDGSNFTLKIRSTKLEDSAMYFCASAQLMGGEYLYEQYFGPGTRLTVT.

The J gene is TRBJ2-1, the V gene TRBV7-8; the match to TRBD2 covers 7 bases. V shed 5 bases and J 4 bases; nucleotides not matched to a gene: 14. The CDR3 has 17 residues. CDR1 and CDR2 (germline): SGHVS, FQNEAQ. This CDR3 is CASSLGEGQLPYNEQFF. CDR3 DNA sequence: TGTGCCAGCAGCCTAGGGGAGGGGCAGCTACCATACAATGAGCAGTTCTTC.

This chain joins TRBV21-1 and TRBJ2-7; the table's D call of TRBD2 was not tested on the DNA. TRBV21-1 is deemed a pseudogene. This CDR3 spans 15 amino acids. CDR3 amino acids: CASSRGVGGTYEQYF. CDR3 DNA: TGTGCCAGCAGCAGAGGGGTCGGGGGAACCTACGAGCAGTACTTC.

The V gene is TRBV4-1, the J gene TRBJ2-7, with D maybe TRBD2 (5 bases). CDR3 length equals 14 residues. Trimming removed 2 bases at V and 6 bases at J, with 14 bases between. Germline V gene data show CDR1 as MGHRA and CDR2 as YSYEKL. The CDR3 loop reads CASSQHPSPTEQYF. CDR3 bases: TGCGCCAGCAGCCAACACCCTAGCCCTACCGAGCAGTACTTC.

The V and J genes are TRBV11-2 and TRBJ1-2; possible D gene TRBD1, 5 bases. CDR3 length: 14 amino acids. Germline V gene sequence: CDR1 SGHAT, CDR2 FQNNGV. Trimming left V 0 bases short and J 4 bases short, with 9 bases between. The CDR3 nucleotides are TGTGCCAGCAGCTTAGATTTTCAGGGCTATGGCTACACCTTC. Translating it yields CASSLDFQGYGYTF.